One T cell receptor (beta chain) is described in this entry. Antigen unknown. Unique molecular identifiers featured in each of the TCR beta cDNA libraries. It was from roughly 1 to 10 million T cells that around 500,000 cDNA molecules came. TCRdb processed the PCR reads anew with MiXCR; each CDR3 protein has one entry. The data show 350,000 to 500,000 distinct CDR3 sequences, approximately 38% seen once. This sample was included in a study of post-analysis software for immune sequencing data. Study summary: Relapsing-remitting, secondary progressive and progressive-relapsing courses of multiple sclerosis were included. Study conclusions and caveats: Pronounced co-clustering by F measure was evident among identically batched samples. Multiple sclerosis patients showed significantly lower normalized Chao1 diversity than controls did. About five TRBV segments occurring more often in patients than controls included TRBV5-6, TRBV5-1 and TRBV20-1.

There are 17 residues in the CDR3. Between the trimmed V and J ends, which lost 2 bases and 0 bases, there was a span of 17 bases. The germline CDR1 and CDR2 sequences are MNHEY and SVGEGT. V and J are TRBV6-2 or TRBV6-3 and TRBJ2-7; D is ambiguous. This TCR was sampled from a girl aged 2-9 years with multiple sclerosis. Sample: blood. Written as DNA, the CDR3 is TGTGCCAGCAGTTACACGATGCTTCCCGGCTACTCCTACGAGCAGTACTTC. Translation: CASSYTMLPGYSYEQYF.